The 29 T cell receptor beta chains presented below share a single source sample, sequenced in a study of blood T cell repertoires in COVID-19. Clones were sequenced by immunoSEQ multiplex PCR, and TCRdb holds only the in-frame ones, with some missing. This table holds 89,000 or so clones, nearly 95% found once. Sequencing input: peripheral blood. Receptors originate from a human donor with active COVID-19. The donor label of this sample is uncertain.

This rearrangement joins TRBV27 to TRBJ1-5, with 11 bases that match TRBD1. CDR3 length equals 15 residues. Trimming at V came to 5 bases and at J to 8 bases, leaving 8 bases not matched to a gene. The germline gives CDR1 MNHEY, CDR2 SMNVEV (reference sequence). CDR3 nucleotide sequence: TGTGCCAGCAGTGGAAGGACAGGGGGCATGGAGCCCCAGCATTTT. Residues: CASSGRTGGMEPQHF.

This rearrangement joins TRBV7-9 to TRBJ2-1; perhaps TRBD2 as D (5 bases). Germline V gives CDR1 SEHNR, CDR2 FQNEAQ (reference sequence). Trimming removed 1 base at V and 6 bases at J, with 13 bases between. This CDR3 comprises 15 residues. Written as DNA, the CDR3 is TGTGCCAGCAGCTTAGTCCAGGCGGGTCTCAATGAGCAGTTCTTC. The encoded protein is CASSLVQAGLNEQFF. Using reference TRBV7-9 and TRBJ2-1 for the parts outside the CDR3, the full variable domain is DTGVSQNPRHKITKRGQNVTFRCDPISEHNRLYWYRQTLGQGPEFLTYFQNEAQLEKSRLLSDRFSAERPKGSFSTLEIQRTEQGDSAMYLCASSLVQAGLNEQFFGPGTRLTVL.

This clone was counted a single time. The J gene is TRBJ2-4, the V gene TRBV7-2; 9 bases are shared with TRBD1. Unmatched junction bases numbered 8, after V lost 5 bases and J lost 6 bases. This CDR3 region has 15 residues. Germline V lookup: CDR1 SGHTA, CDR2 FQGNSA. The chain's CDR3 is CASSPRDREGNIQYF. The DNA of the CDR3 is TGTGCCAGCAGCCCCCGGGACAGGGAGGGAAACATTCAGTACTTC.

The V and J genes are TRBV27 and TRBJ1-5, with 7 bases lining up with TRBD1. The CDR3 has 15 amino acids. In germline, CDR1 is MNHEY, CDR2 SMNVEV (reference sequence). J was trimmed by 7 bases and V by 5 bases; bases with no gene match: 11. CDR3 in amino acids: CASSPRTGSDQPQHF. Here the CDR3 DNA reads TGTGCCAGCAGTCCCCGGACAGGAAGCGACCAGCCCCAGCATTTT.

The J gene is TRBJ2-1, the V gene TRBV6-5; 10 bases map to TRBD2. The CDR3 runs to 14 residues. Germline V gives CDR1 MNHEY, CDR2 SVGAGI. The V segment lost 5 bases and the J segment 10 bases; nucleotides outside the gene matches: 8. Here the CDR3 DNA reads TGTGCCAGCAGTAGAAGCGGGGGGGCCCGGGAGCAGTTCTTC. Translating it yields CASSRSGGAREQFF.

The J gene is TRBJ2-7, the V gene TRBV14; 8 bases map to TRBD1. The V segment lost 1 base and the J segment 2 bases; nucleotides outside the gene matches: 1. Germline values: CDR1 SGHDN, CDR2 FVKESK. The length of the CDR3 is 14 residues. The CDR3 sequence is CASSQVQGAYEQYF. The DNA of the CDR3 is TGTGCCAGCAGCCAAGTACAGGGGGCCTACGAGCAGTACTTC. The full variable domain, completed using reference TRBV14 and TRBJ2-7, is EAGVTQFPSHSVIEKGQTVTLRCDPISGHDNLYWYRRVMGKEIKFLLHFVKESKQDESGMPNNRFLAERTGGTYSTLKVQPAELEDSGVYFCASSQVQGAYEQYFGPGTRLTVT.

The table lists this clone with a count of one. V is TRBV5-5 and J is TRBJ2-5; D gene unclear. Trimming stripped 1 base from V and 0 bases from J, with 10 bases between. The CDR3 length is 15 residues. Germline V gives CDR1 SGHKS, CDR2 YYEKEE (reference sequence). CDR3 sequence: CASSLSPTYQETQYF. The CDR3 DNA reads TGTGCCAGCAGCTTGTCTCCTACGTACCAAGAGACCCAGTACTTC.

V gene TRBV19 combines with J gene TRBJ2-7; 7 bases line up with TRBD1. The germline CDR1 and CDR2 sequences are LNHDA and SQIVND (reference sequence). Germline trimming cut 6 bases from V and 0 bases from J; bases unmatched to any gene: 11. The CDR3 consists of 16 residues. The CDR3 DNA reads as TGTGCCAGTAGCCCAAACGACAGGGTAAGCTCCTACGAGCAGTACTTC. It encodes CASSPNDRVSSYEQYF.

This chain joins TRBV18 and TRBJ2-1, with 7 bases aligning to TRBD1. Germline assignment: CDR1 KGHSH and CDR2 LQKENI. V shed 5 bases, J shed 5 bases, and the junction held 3 bases outside the gene matches. The CDR3 is 13 residues long. CDR3 DNA: TGTGCCAGCTCAACCGGGACAGACAATGAGCAGTTCTTC. It specifies CASSTGTDNEQFF. Supplemented by reference TRBV18 and TRBJ2-1, the full variable domain reads NAGVMQNPRHLVRRRGQEARLRCSPMKGHSHVYWYRQLPEEGLKFMVYLQKENIIDESGMPKERFSAEFPKEGPSILRIQQVVRGDSAAYFCASSTGTDNEQFFGPGTRLTVL.

The chain links TRBV3-1 (or the pseudogene TRBV3-2) to TRBJ2-7; D might be TRBD2 (8 bases). CDR1 LGHDT and CDR2 YNNKEL come from the germline V gene (reference sequence). Trimming took off 5 bases at V and 7 bases at J, with 24 bases between the two ends. The CDR3 sequence is 16 residues long. CDR3 sequence reads: CASSSRGSGGSWEQYF. The CDR3 DNA reads as TGTGCCAGCAGCTCCAGGGGGAGCGGGGGCTCCTGGGAGCAGTACTTC.

The chain combines TRBV4-1 with TRBJ2-1; TRBD1 matches at 7 bases. The V gene end was trimmed by 1 base and the J gene end by 16 bases; junction bases not matched to a gene: 10. CDR1 and CDR2 (germline): MGHRA, YSYEKL. The CDR3 consists of 13 residues. Here the CDR3 reads CASSQANNRGVFF. In nucleotides, the CDR3 is TGCGCCAGCAGCCAAGCTAACAACAGGGGAGTATTCTTC.

The chain carries TRBV6-2 or TRBV6-3 and TRBJ2-7, with 8 bases identical to TRBD2. The CDR3 extends over 17 amino acids. The junction had 9 bases not matched to a gene; V was cut back by 0 bases and J by 2 bases. From germline, CDR1 is MNHEY and CDR2 SVGEGT. In nucleotides, the CDR3 is TGTGCCAGCAGTTACTCGAGCTTTGGGACTAGAACCTACGAGCAGTACTTC. It encodes CASSYSSFGTRTYEQYF.

The rearrangement joins TRBV20-1 to TRBJ2-5; tentatively, D is TRBD1 (5 bases). The germline V gene encodes CDR1 DFQATT and CDR2 SNEGSKA (reference sequence). V was pared by 3 bases and J by 4 bases, with 12 bases between. The length of the CDR3 is 13 residues. For the CDR3, the DNA is TGCAGTGCTAGTTTGCTGGGGCGAGAGACCCAGTACTTC. It translates to CSASLLGRETQYF.

Details on this clone: A read error may account for a junction end that differs from germline. DNA for the CDR3: TGCGTCGCGGGACTAGCGGCTAATGAGCAGTTCTTC. This sequence encodes CVAGLAANEQFF. The V gene is TRBV28, the J gene TRBJ2-1; 11 bases match TRBD2. CDR3 length equals 12 residues. The germline V gene encodes CDR1 MDHEN and CDR2 SYDVKM.

This rearrangement joins TRBV2 to TRBJ2-7, with 8 nucleotides matching TRBD1. The germline V gene has CDR1 SNHLY and CDR2 FYNNEI. The length of the CDR3 is 14 residues. V gave up 6 bases and J gave up 3 bases; unmatched junction bases: 7. CDR3 coding DNA: TGTGCCAGCAGCGCGGACAGGGCAAACTACGAGCAGTACTTC. This sequence encodes CASSADRANYEQYF.

This clone has a handful of counts. The V call is TRBV3-1 (or the pseudogene TRBV3-2), the J call TRBJ1-5, with D hard to call. Trimming took off 4 bases at V and 6 bases at J, with 7 bases between the two ends. The CDR3 length is 12 residues. The germline CDR1 and CDR2 sequences are LGHDT and YNNKEL (reference sequence). The CDR3 DNA follows: TGTGCCAGCAGCCCCTACGGTCAGCCCCAGCATTTT. Residues: CASSPYGQPQHF.

The chain recombines TRBV2 with TRBJ2-5, with 8 bases identical to TRBD2. The length of the CDR3 is 14 residues. CDR1 is SNHLY, CDR2 FYNNEI, per germline. The V segment lost 5 bases and the J segment 6 bases; nucleotides outside the gene matches: 8. Here the CDR3 DNA reads TGTGCCAGCAGTCATCCGGGGGGGCGGAAGACCCAGTACTTC. Translation: CASSHPGGRKTQYF.

The chain employs TRBV25-1 and TRBJ2-3; 10 bases are a match to TRBD1. Losses at the gene ends were 4 bases for V and 7 bases for J; bases not matched to a gene: 11. The CDR3 runs to 16 residues. Germline V gene sequence: CDR1 MGHDK, CDR2 SYGVNS. CDR3: CASSGPGTGAIYTQYF. The DNA for the CDR3 is TGTGCCAGCAGTGGCCCCGGGACAGGGGCGATTTATACGCAGTATTTT.

The chain carries TRBV25-1 and TRBJ1-2; D is ambiguous. This CDR3 has 12 residues. With 1 base removed from V and 6 bases from J, the gap between germline ends came to 6 bases. The germline CDR1 and CDR2 sequences are MGHDK and SYGVNS. In DNA form, the CDR3 reads TGTGCCAGCAGTGAATCTAGTCATGGCTACACCTTC. Translating gives CASSESSHGYTF.

The chain combines TRBV3-1 (or the pseudogene TRBV3-2) with TRBJ1-1, with D maybe TRBD1 (6 bases). CDR1 and CDR2 (germline): LGHDT, YNNKEL (reference sequence). V was pared by 4 bases and J by 0 bases, with 15 bases between. The CDR3 contains 16 residues. Here the CDR3 reads CASSPTQGSMNTEAFF. The CDR3 bases are TGTGCCAGCAGCCCGACACAGGGTTCAATGAACACTGAAGCTTTCTTT.

The V call is TRBV9, the J call TRBJ2-7, with 11 positions matching TRBD2. V dropped 3 bases and J dropped 5; count of bases not matched to a gene: 16. This CDR3 is 18 amino acids long. Germline CDR1 and CDR2: SGDLS and YYNGEE. The CDR3 region is CASSGEDLLAGVKDEQYF. CDR3 in DNA: TGTGCCAGCAGCGGCGAGGACCTACTAGCGGGAGTTAAGGACGAGCAGTACTTC.

The chain uses TRBV9 and TRBJ2-5, with D possibly TRBD2 on 6 matching bases. Trimming took 0 bases from V and 9 from J, leaving 15 bases between them. CDR3 length: 14 amino acids. Germline CDR1 is SGDLS and CDR2 is YYNGEE. The CDR3 sequence is CASSVGDDPGAQYF. The CDR3 coding sequence is TGTGCCAGCAGCGTAGGGGACGACCCGGGGGCCCAGTACTTC.

This chain uses TRBV6-2 or TRBV6-3 with TRBJ2-3; 12 bases map to TRBD2. Germline-derived CDR1 and CDR2 are MNHEY and SVGEGT. V was clipped by 5 bases and J by 4 bases; unmatched bases: 13. The CDR3 is 18 residues long. The CDR3 region is CASSQTSGSPLIADTQYF. As DNA, the CDR3 is TGTGCCAGCAGTCAGACTAGCGGGAGCCCCCTGATTGCAGATACGCAGTATTTT.

V gene TRBV7-9 combines with J gene TRBJ2-2, with TRBD2 matching over 13 bases. CDR3 length: 15 amino acids. CDR1 is SEHNR and CDR2 is FQNEAQ in the germline V gene (reference sequence). After removal of 5 bases from V and 7 bases from J, the junction contained 4 bases not matched to a gene. CDR3 in DNA: TGTGCCAGCAGCCCACGGACTAGCGGGAGCGGGGAGCTGTTTTTT. Encoded protein: CASSPRTSGSGELFF.

The chain couples TRBV4-3 to TRBJ1-1; the match to TRBD1 covers 7 bases. Trimming cost V 4 bases and J 3 bases; bases outside gene matches: 8. Germline CDR1 and CDR2: LGHNA and YSLEER. The CDR3 length is 15 residues. DNA for the CDR3: TGCGCCAGCAGCCCGACAGGGACTGAGTACACTGAAGCTTTCTTT. Amino acids: CASSPTGTEYTEAFF.

The chain uses TRBV2 and TRBJ1-5; possibly TRBD1 for D (6 bases). V lost 6 bases to trimming and J lost 0 bases, with 9 bases between them. CDR3 size: 14 residues. The V gene's germline CDR1 is SNHLY and CDR2 FYNNEI. In nucleotides, the CDR3 is TGTGCCAGCAGCGCGGACAGTAGCAATCAGCCCCAGCATTTT. Translated, it gives CASSADSSNQPQHF.

The V and J genes are TRBV5-8 and TRBJ1-5; 10 bases line up with TRBD1. This CDR3 contains 19 residues. The germline V gene encodes CDR1 SGHTS and CDR2 YDEGEE. The trim removed 2 bases at V and 6 bases at J, leaving 17 bases unmatched. CDR3 residues: CASSFLSIWDRGGSQPQHF. The CDR3 nucleotides are TGTGCCAGCAGCTTTCTGTCCATATGGGACAGGGGAGGCAGTCAGCCCCAGCATTTT.

The rearrangement uses TRBV4-3 and TRBJ1-2; a possible D gene is TRBD1 (5 bases). Trimming shortened V by 1 base and J by 2 bases, and 11 bases separated the two germline ends. The V gene's germline CDR1 is LGHNA and CDR2 YSLEER. The CDR3 has 15 amino acids. The CDR3 loop is CASSQVLTENYGYTF. CDR3 nucleotide sequence: TGCGCCAGCAGCCAAGTTTTGACAGAGAACTATGGCTACACCTTC.

This chain joins TRBV6-5 and TRBJ1-5; maybe TRBD1 (6 bases). Germline values: CDR1 MNHEY, CDR2 SVGAGI. V lost 10 bases to trimming and J lost 7 bases, with 17 bases between them. This CDR3 spans 13 amino acids. The CDR3 DNA sequence: TGTGCCACCACTTTAGGGGGAGGGCAGCCCCAGCATTTT. Its protein product is CATTLGGGQPQHF.